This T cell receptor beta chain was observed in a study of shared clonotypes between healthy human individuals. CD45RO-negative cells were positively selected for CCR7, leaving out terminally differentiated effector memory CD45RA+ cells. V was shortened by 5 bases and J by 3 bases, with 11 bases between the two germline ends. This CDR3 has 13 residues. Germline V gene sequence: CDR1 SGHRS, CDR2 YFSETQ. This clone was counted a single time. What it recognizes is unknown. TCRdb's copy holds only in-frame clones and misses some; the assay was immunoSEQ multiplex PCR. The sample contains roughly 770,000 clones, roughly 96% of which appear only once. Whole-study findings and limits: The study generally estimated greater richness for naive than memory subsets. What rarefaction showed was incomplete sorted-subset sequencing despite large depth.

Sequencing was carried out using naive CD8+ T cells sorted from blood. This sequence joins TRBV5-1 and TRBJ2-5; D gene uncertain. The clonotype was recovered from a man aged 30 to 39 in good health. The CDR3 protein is CASRPELEETQYF. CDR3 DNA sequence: TGCGCCAGCAGACCAGAGCTGGAAGAGACCCAGTACTTC.